A selection of T cell receptor beta chains follows, all from one sample in a study of breast tumors, draining lymph nodes, adjacent tissues. TCRdb redid the calling of the multiplex PCR reads with MiXCR, one entry per CDR3 protein. The data hold about 200,000 distinct CDR3 sequences, with over 25% observed a single time. Sequencing input: axillary lymph node tissue. The receptors shown here come from a female donor with breast cancer. Some clones in this sample may be carry-over from other donors' samples. Each CDR3 is given with its conserved first and last residue. D genes are given only for firm matches. Size is stated for part of the rows, as once, few or many counts, or as a class when the clone is expanded.

J gene	D gene	clone size	V gene	CDR3 DNA	CDR3 protein
TRBJ2-1	-	many	TRBV6-6	TGTGCCAGCAGCCCAACCGGCTCCTACAATGAGCAGTTCTTC	CASSPTGSYNEQFF
TRBJ2-4	-	many	TRBV10-3	TGTGCCATCAGTGAGTCGACTCAGGGAAACATTCAGTACTTC	CAISESTQGNIQYF
TRBJ2-1	-	-	TRBV6-5	TGTGCCAGCAGTCACAACCCTACGGTTGAGCAGTTCTTC	CASSHNPTVEQFF
TRBJ2-7	TRBD2	many	TRBV19	TGTGCCACCCATGGGAGCGGGAGGGATCCTGGGGTTTACGAGCAGTACTTC	CATHGSGRDPGVYEQYF
TRBJ1-3	-	-	TRBV12-3/TRBV12-4	TGTGCCAGCAGCTCAGGGATTCACACCATATATTTT	CASSSGIHTIYF
TRBJ2-5	-	many	TRBV20-1	TGCAGTGCTAGAGATAAGGACTCGTGGTGGACCCAGTACTTC	CSARDKDSWWTQYF
TRBJ2-1	TRBD2	many	TRBV20-1	TGCAGTGCATCCCCGCCGGGGGGGCACTACAATGAGCAGTTCTTC	CSASPPGGHYNEQFF
TRBJ2-7	TRBD1	many	TRBV24-1	TGTGCCACCAGTGACGCCGGGACAGGGAACCACGAGCAGTACTTC	CATSDAGTGNHEQYF
TRBJ2-1	TRBD1	many	TRBV2	TGTGCCAGCAGTGATCCCCTACGAGACAGGGGACGTCCCGGGGAGAATGAGCAGTTCTTC	CASSDPLRDRGRPGENEQFF
TRBJ1-5	-	once	TRBV7-3	TGTGCCAGCAGCCAGGGCGGGAGTGAGACCCAGCATTTT	CASSQGGSETQHF
TRBJ2-1	TRBD1	many	TRBV7-8	TGTGCCAGCAGCTTCGGGACAGGAGCACGGGAGAACTACTACAATGAGCAGTTCTTC	CASSFGTGARENYYNEQFF
TRBJ1-6	-	many	TRBV6-2/TRBV6-3	TGTGCCAGCAAACGACGACCTACGGGGAATTCACCCCTCCACTTT	CASKRRPTGNSPLHF
TRBJ2-1	-	many	TRBV20-1	TGCAGTGCCCCCCAGGGAGGTTACAATGAGCAGTTCTTC	CSAPQGGYNEQFF
TRBJ1-2	TRBD1	-	TRBV19	TGTGCCAGTAGTTCAGGTGGGACAGGGAGGTTGTTGGACTATGGCTACACCTTC	CASSSGGTGRLLDYGYTF
TRBJ2-1	-	-	TRBV29-1	TGCAGCGTTGTTTACTACTTAGGGGCGGACAATGAGCAGTTCTTC	CSVVYYLGADNEQFF
TRBJ2-7	-	many	TRBV30	TGTGCCTGGAGCAGTGGGGTTTACGAGCAGTACTTC	CAWSSGVYEQYF
TRBJ1-2	TRBD1	once	TRBV19	TGTGCCAGTACCGAACAGGGGAGGAACTATGGCTACACCTTC	CASTEQGRNYGYTF
TRBJ1-3	TRBD1	-	TRBV2	TGTGCCAGCAGGGGGACAGGGGCCTCAGGAAACACCATATATTTT	CASRGTGASGNTIYF
TRBJ2-1	-	once	TRBV6-2/TRBV6-3	TGTGCCAGCAGGTCCACTAGCTCCCGGCTGGAGCAGTTCTTC	CASRSTSSRLEQFF
TRBJ1-6	-	medium-sized	TRBV9	TGTGCCAGCAGCCTTACAGGGAGCTCACCCCTCCACTTT	CASSLTGSSPLHF
TRBJ2-7	-	many	TRBV20-1	TGCAGTGCTAGAGATGTCATCCACTCGAGCTCCTACGAGCAGTACTTC	CSARDVIHSSSYEQYF
TRBJ2-1	-	-	TRBV9	TGTGCCAGCAGCCGAGGTCGCAGCCCCAATGAGCAGTTCTTC	CASSRGRSPNEQFF
TRBJ1-6	-	-	TRBV2	TGTGCCAGCAGTTTAACCGGGGCTACGAGTTCACCCCTCCACTTT	CASSLTGATSSPLHF
TRBJ2-3	TRBD2	-	TRBV6-5	TGTGCCAGCAGTCACTCGGGGCGGGAGGGACGCACAGATACGCAGTATTTT	CASSHSGREGRTDTQYF
TRBJ2-7	-	many	TRBV19	TGTGCCAGTAGTACTCGTGGTGCCGAGCAGTACTTC	CASSTRGAEQYF
TRBJ2-4	-	many	TRBV5-6	TGTGCCAGCAGCCTCCGCGGTGCCAGAAACATTCAGTACTTC	CASSLRGARNIQYF
TRBJ1-2	TRBD1	many	TRBV29-1	TGCAGCGTTGAACGGACAGGGGTTGGCTACACCTTC	CSVERTGVGYTF
TRBJ2-5	-	many	TRBV6-6	TGTGCCAGCAGCCCATCAGGGGTCCAACAGACCCAGTACTTC	CASSPSGVQQTQYF
TRBJ2-5	TRBD2	many	TRBV20-1	TGCAGTGCTAGGAAGCTAGCGGGAGGGGTGGAGACCCAGTACTTC	CSARKLAGGVETQYF
TRBJ1-5	-	-	TRBV19	TGTGCCAGTAGTCCTCGGGGGAGCACTTACAATGAGCATTTT	CASSPRGSTYNEHF
TRBJ1-5	-	many	TRBV24-1	TGTGCCACCAGTGATTTTTCCAATCAGCCCCAGCATTTT	CATSDFSNQPQHF
TRBJ1-3	-	many	TRBV6-6	TGTGCCAGCAGTTATCAGTCGGGAGGAAACACCATATATTTT	CASSYQSGGNTIYF
TRBJ1-2	TRBD1	many	TRBV7-2	TGTGCCAGCAGCTTAGACCCGACAGGGAACTATGGCTACCCCTTC	CASSLDPTGNYGYPF
TRBJ1-5	-	many	TRBV7-2	TGTGCCAGCAGCTTTGACGGATTTAGCAATCAGCCCCAGCATTTT	CASSFDGFSNQPQHF
TRBJ2-2	TRBD2	many	TRBV12-3/TRBV12-4	TGTGCCAGCAGCCACCCGGGACTAGCGGGGGGGCACACCGGGGAGCTGTTTTTT	CASSHPGLAGGHTGELFF
TRBJ2-1	-	medium-sized	TRBV29-1	TGCAGCGTTGTGTTGGGCAGGGGAGGCAATGAGCAGTTCTTC	CSVVLGRGGNEQFF
TRBJ1-2	-	many	TRBV28	TGTGCCAGCGAGGGGCATAACTATGGCTACACCTTC	CASEGHNYGYTF
TRBJ2-5	TRBD2	-	TRBV7-2	TGTGCCAACAGCTTTAGGAGCGGGAGGGTGGAGACCCAGCACTTC	CANSFRSGRVETQHF
TRBJ2-1	TRBD2	many	TRBV12-3/TRBV12-4	TGTGCCAGCAGTCAGCGCGGGGGTGGAAATGAGCAGTTCTTC	CASSQRGGGNEQFF
TRBJ2-7	TRBD1	many	TRBV6-6	TGTGCCAGCAGTCACCGGGACAGGGCCTCCTACGAGCAGTACTTC	CASSHRDRASYEQYF
TRBJ2-3	-	many	TRBV6-5	TGTGCCAGCAGTAACGGAGGTACGCAGTATTTT	CASSNGGTQYF
TRBJ2-5	-	many	TRBV2	TGTGCCACCCGGGACAATGAAGGAAAAGAGACCCAGTACTTC	CATRDNEGKETQYF
TRBJ1-6	TRBD1	-	TRBV9	TGTGCCAGCAGCGTGTCAGGGGGCACGGCACCCCTCCACTTT	CASSVSGGTAPLHF
TRBJ2-3	-	many	TRBV5-1	TGCGCCAGCAGCTTAGGCGGGCAGACAGATACGCAGTATTTT	CASSLGGQTDTQYF
TRBJ2-2	TRBD2	many	TRBV12-3/TRBV12-4	TGTGCCAGCAGTCCCGAAAGCGGGGGGGTCGGGGAGCTGTTTTTT	CASSPESGGVGELFF
TRBJ2-7	-	many	TRBV12-3/TRBV12-4	TGTGCCAGCAGTTCTCAAGACTTCCCCCTCTACGAGCAGTACTTC	CASSSQDFPLYEQYF
TRBJ1-4	-	-	TRBV2	TGTGCCACCTCCGAAGGATTTAGTGAAGAACTGCTTTTT	CATSEGFSEELLF
TRBJ2-1	TRBD2	-	TRBV5-1	TGCGCCAGCAGCTTAGCGGGAGGGCGAAGATACAATGAGCAGTTCTTC	CASSLAGGRRYNEQFF